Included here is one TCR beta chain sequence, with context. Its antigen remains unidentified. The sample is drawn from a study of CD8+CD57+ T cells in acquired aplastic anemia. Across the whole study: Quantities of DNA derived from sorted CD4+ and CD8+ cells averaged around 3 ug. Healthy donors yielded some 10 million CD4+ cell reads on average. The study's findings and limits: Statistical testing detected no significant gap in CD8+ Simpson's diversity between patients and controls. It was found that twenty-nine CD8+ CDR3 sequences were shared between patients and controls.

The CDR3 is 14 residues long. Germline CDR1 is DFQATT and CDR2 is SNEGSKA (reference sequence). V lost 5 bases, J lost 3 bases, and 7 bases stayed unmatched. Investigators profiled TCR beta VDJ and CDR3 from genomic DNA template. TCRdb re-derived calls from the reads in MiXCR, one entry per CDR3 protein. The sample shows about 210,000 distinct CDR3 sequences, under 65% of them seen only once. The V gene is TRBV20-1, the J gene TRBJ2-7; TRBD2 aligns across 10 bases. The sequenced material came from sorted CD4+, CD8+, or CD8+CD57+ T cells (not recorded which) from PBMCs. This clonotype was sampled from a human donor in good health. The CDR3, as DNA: TGCAGTGCTTTGGGACTAGCGAATCTCTACGAGCAGTACTTC. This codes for CSALGLANLYEQYF.